This TCR beta chain is from a study of T cells in Graves' hyperthyroidism and ophthalmopathy. The study, taken as a whole, reports: In simple terms, a model built on 13 V-J features told ophthalmopathy apart from stable hyperthyroidism. Ophthalmopathy, which appeared later, was predicted by the model a median about 6.8 months before onset.

This clonotype was picked up many times. The antigen is undetermined. Fresh peripheral blood, roughly 10 ml, was the source of the PBMCs. The CDR3 regions of TCR beta were amplified from RNA transcripts. First-round RT-PCR with HTBI primers amplified the TCR CDR3 region. Via MiXCR, TCRdb re-called the multiplex PCR reads, giving one row per CDR3 protein. The profile shows 550,000 to 700,000 distinct CDR3 sequences, roughly 14% of them singletons. The CDR3 extends over 12 amino acids. The trim removed 9 bases at V and 2 bases at J, leaving 2 bases unmatched. Germline CDR1 and CDR2: MNHEY and SMNVEV (reference sequence).

The receptor's source is a woman aged 40 to 50 with Graves' ophthalmopathy. The chain carries TRBV27 and TRBJ2-7; 9 positions agree with TRBD2. Specimen: blood. Here the CDR3 DNA reads TGTGCCAGTAGCGGGGGTACCTACGAGCAGTACTTC. This sequence encodes CASSGGTYEQYF.